A single TCR beta chain is shown here with its context. Produced via immunoSEQ multiplex PCR; TCRdb's table is partial and in-frame only. The sample lists tens of thousands of clones, around 90% occurring once. The data were obtained in a study of graft-versus-host responses after intestinal transplantation. This CDR3 spans 16 amino acids. V was pared by 4 bases and J by 0 bases, with 13 bases between. The germline V gene encodes CDR1 MNHNS and CDR2 SASEGT. The chain combines TRBV6-1 with TRBJ1-5; D perhaps matches TRBD1 (5 bases). This specimen consisted of PBMCs, obtained 26 days after transplant. The sequence derives from a human patient who received an intestinal transplant, so some T cells may come from the graft donor. The CDR3 bases are TGTGCCAGCAGTGGGGGGAGGGAGTCTAGCAATCAGCCCCAGCATTTT. Amino acid sequence: CASSGGRESSNQPQHF.